These T cell receptor beta chains were read from a single sample in a study of blood T cells in healthy people across ages. TCRdb independently ran MiXCR on the 5' RACE reads; one entry per CDR3 protein. The data contain 1.5 million or so distinct CDR3 sequences, 42% of them seen just once; the ten biggest clones take up roughly 7.7%. Sequenced input: blood. The receptors stem from a woman aged 18-29 years in good health. CDR3s include the opening cysteine and the closing phenylalanine or tryptophan. A D gene is named only where the DNA matches it firmly. The size field is filled for only some rows; it gives once, few, many or a size class.

J	D	size	V	DNA	CDR3
TRBJ2-1	TRBD2	few	TRBV10-1	TGCGCCAGCTTTCCGGGACTAGCGGGCCTTACCACGGGGAATGAGCAGTTCTTC	CASFPGLAGLTTGNEQFF
TRBJ1-1	NA	NA	TRBV29-1	TGCAGCGTTGATGGGCAGGGAGGTGGGAACACTGAAGCTTTCTTT	CSVDGQGGGNTEAFF
TRBJ1-3	NA	NA	TRBV4-1	TGCGCCAGCAGCCAACCGACGAGCTCTGGAAACACCATATATTTT	CASSQPTSSGNTIYF
TRBJ2-2	TRBD2	NA	TRBV12-3/TRBV12-4	TGTGCCAGCAGTCGGACTAGCCAGAACACCGGGGAGCTGTTTTTT	CASSRTSQNTGELFF
TRBJ1-3	NA	once	TRBV6-5	TGTGCCAGCAGTTACGGGTCCCCGGGACGTAACTCTGGAAACACCATATATTTT	CASSYGSPGRNSGNTIYF
TRBJ2-3	NA	few	TRBV3-1	TGTGCCAGCAGCTCGCGACAGGCCCCCACAGATACGCAGTATTTT	CASSSRQAPTDTQYF
TRBJ2-4	TRBD2	few	TRBV4-1	TGCGCCAGCAGCGAAACTAGCGGGGGGGTTAAACTAGCCAAAAACATTCAGTACTTC	CASSETSGGVKLAKNIQYF
TRBJ2-7	NA	NA	TRBV28	TGTGCCAGCCAGGTGGGGGGTCGGAACGAGCAGTACTTC	CASQVGGRNEQYF
TRBJ2-5	TRBD1	few	TRBV2	TGTGCCAGCAGGCTCTCAGGGGGTAGTTGGGAGACCCAGTACTTC	CASRLSGGSWETQYF
TRBJ2-5	NA	once	TRBV28	TGTGCCAGCAGTTTATTATTCGGTCCAAAGACCCAGTACTTC	CASSLLFGPKTQYF
TRBJ2-2	NA	NA	TRBV2	TGTGCCAGCAGCCCTCGGCTGGCGGCGGGGGAGCTGTTTTTT	CASSPRLAAGELFF
TRBJ2-7	NA	few	TRBV29-1	TGCAGCGTCGAAGATCCCTACAGGGACCCCTACAATGAGCAGTACTTC	CSVEDPYRDPYNEQYF
TRBJ2-2	NA	NA	TRBV18	TGTGCCAGCTCACGTGGCCAGGGCCCCGGGGAGCTGTTTTTT	CASSRGQGPGELFF
TRBJ1-1	NA	few	TRBV6-6	TGTGCCAGCAGTAAGGGCTGGGGTGAAGCTTTCTTT	CASSKGWGEAFF
TRBJ1-2	NA	NA	TRBV5-1	TGCGCCAGCAGCTCGACTCTCTATGGCTACACCTTC	CASSSTLYGYTF
TRBJ1-2	NA	NA	TRBV7-2	TGTGCCAGCAGCAAGCGAGGAACAGTGGGGCCCAACTATGGCTACACCTTC	CASSKRGTVGPNYGYTF
TRBJ1-1	TRBD1	few	TRBV4-1	TGCGCCAGCAGCCATTTAGAGGGGGCAATTGACACTGAAGCTTTCTTT	CASSHLEGAIDTEAFF
TRBJ2-7	NA	NA	TRBV12-3/TRBV12-4	TGTGCCAGCACCACCGGGCCCCACTACAATGAGCAGTACTTC	CASTTGPHYNEQYF
TRBJ1-4	NA	NA	TRBV6-1	TGTGCCAGCAGTGGACAGCGTCTGTTTTTT	CASSGQRLFF
TRBJ1-2	TRBD1	few	TRBV27	TGTGCCACCTCTCCGGGACAGGACTATGGCTACACCTTC	CATSPGQDYGYTF
TRBJ2-3	NA	NA	TRBV9	TGTGCCAGCAGCGTAGACGGGGCGGGATATAGCACAGATACGCAGTATTTT	CASSVDGAGYSTDTQYF
TRBJ2-7	TRBD1	NA	TRBV28	TGTGCCAGCAGTTTGAGGGACAGGGTAAGCAACGAGCAGTACTTC	CASSLRDRVSNEQYF
TRBJ2-7	NA	few	TRBV4-2	TGTGCCAGCAGCCTTATCGAAAGCTCGGGGTACGAGCAGTACTTC	CASSLIESSGYEQYF
TRBJ2-6	TRBD1	few	TRBV12-3/TRBV12-4	TGTGCCAGCAGGGGACAGGGAACCGGGGCCAACGTCCTGACTTTC	CASRGQGTGANVLTF
TRBJ1-5	NA	NA	TRBV6-5	TGTGCCAGCAGTCCCAGTCTGGGGCAGCCCCAGCATTTT	CASSPSLGQPQHF
TRBJ2-7	TRBD2	many	TRBV9	TGTGCCAGCAGCCCCACTAGCGGGGGGCCCTACGAGCAGTACTTC	CASSPTSGGPYEQYF